This TCR beta chain derives from a study of identical twins. The CDR3 consists of 12 residues. Per the germline V gene, CDR1 is SGHAT and CDR2 is FQNNGV. V was cut by 5 bases and J by 4 bases, with 8 bases left in between. General study points: Cord blood beta clonotypes present at high abundance carried fewer insertions; no such pattern appeared in memory repertoires.

Using its own MiXCR run on the 5' RACE reads, TCRdb lists one record per CDR3 protein. This sample has 640,000 or so distinct CDR3 sequences; over 5% occur once, and the top ten carry approximately 1.6%. This clonotype has a count of ten or more. What it binds is not known. V usage is TRBV11-2 and J usage is TRBJ2-5, with D hard to call. Sequenced input: naive T cells sorted from blood. The TCR sequence derives from a man between 18 and 35 years old in good health. In DNA, the CDR3 is TGTGCCAGCAGCGCAGACGTAGAGACCCAGTACTTC. Translating it yields CASSADVETQYF.